These 27 T cell receptor beta chains share one sample of origin, sequenced in a study of cytomegalovirus exposure and HLA in healthy donors. The PCR had 60 Vbeta and 13 Jbeta primers. Sequencing was performed with immunoSEQ multiplex PCR; in TCRdb, only in-frame clones are kept and a portion is missing. In the table there are approximately 190,000 clones, around four fifths of which are singletons. What was sequenced was PBMCs. Source of these receptors: a woman aged 45-59 years in good health and CMV-seropositive.

The CDR3 protein is CATSRGQGNSQPQHF. In nucleotides, the CDR3 is TGTGCCACCAGCCGGGGACAGGGGAATTCTCAGCCCCAGCATTTT. V is TRBV15 and J is TRBJ1-5, with 10 nucleotides matching TRBD1. V lost 5 bases and J lost 6; bases outside the gene matches: 7. From germline, CDR1 is LNHNV and CDR2 YYDKDF (reference sequence). The length of the CDR3 is 15 residues.

This chain uses TRBV9 with TRBJ2-7; weak D call: TRBD2 (5 bases). The germline gives CDR1 SGDLS, CDR2 YYNGEE. This CDR3 contains 15 residues. Deletions cut 3 bases from V and 0 bases from J, with 13 bases between. Here the CDR3 reads CASSAGSDPSYEQYF. CDR3 bases: TGTGCCAGCAGCGCGGGATCCGATCCCTCCTACGAGCAGTACTTC.

The rearrangement links TRBV2 to TRBJ1-1; weak D call: TRBD1 (6 bases). The germline gives CDR1 SNHLY, CDR2 FYNNEI. The CDR3 spans 12 residues. Trimming pared 6 bases from V and 7 bases from J, leaving 12 bases between. Here the CDR3 reads CASREDSLEAFF. CDR3 sequence (DNA): TGTGCCAGCAGGGAGGACAGTCTTGAAGCTTTCTTT.

Worth noting for this clone: At one end, the junction sequence differs from germline, possibly due to a read error. The chain uses TRBV7-6 and TRBJ2-6; D is possibly TRBD1 (5 bases). There are 14 residues in the CDR3. Germline CDR1 reads SGHVS; CDR2 reads FNYEAQ. CDR3 nucleotide sequence: TGTGCCAGCAGCGTAGCAGGTGGGGCCAACGGCCTGACTTTC. Its translation: CASSVAGGANGLTF.

The chain carries TRBV5-1 and TRBJ1-4, with 12 bases lining up with TRBD1. This CDR3 spans 17 amino acids. Trimming took 4 bases from V and 8 from J; bases not matched to a gene: 12. Germline CDR1 SGHRS, CDR2 YFSETQ. CDR3 coding DNA: TGCGCCAGCAGCCAGGGACAGGGGGCGCTTCTTGGAGAAAAACTGTTTTTT. It translates to CASSQGQGALLGEKLFF.

The chain is built from TRBV9 and TRBJ2-5; TRBD2 matches 10 bases. Germline V gene sequence: CDR1 SGDLS, CDR2 YYNGEE. The J segment lost 4 bases and the V segment lost 3 bases, leaving 9 bases of the junction unmatched. This CDR3 has 16 residues. CDR3 in DNA: TGTGCCAGCAGCGCGACTAGCGGGCGCGGGGGAGAGACCCAGTACTTC. Amino acids: CASSATSGRGGETQYF.

The J gene is TRBJ1-2, the V gene TRBV27; D is undetermined. Germline assignment: CDR1 MNHEY and CDR2 SMNVEV (reference sequence). The CDR3 has 13 residues. Between the trimmed V and J ends, which lost 2 bases and 7 bases, there was a span of 11 bases. The CDR3 loop is CASSLRPGGGYTF. Here the CDR3 DNA reads TGTGCCAGCAGTTTACGGCCGGGAGGTGGCTACACCTTC.

CDR3 loop: CASRFTGGTGELFF. Written as DNA, the CDR3 is TGTGCCAGCAGGTTTACAGGGGGCACCGGGGAGCTGTTTTTT. The chain joins TRBV7-9 to TRBJ2-2; 8 nucleotides align to TRBD1. Germline V gene sequence: CDR1 SEHNR, CDR2 FQNEAQ (reference sequence). This CDR3 region has 14 residues. Trimming at V came to 6 bases and at J to 4 bases, leaving 4 bases not matched to a gene.

This clone was seen a few times. The gene calls are TRBV10-1 and TRBJ1-1; 8 nucleotides line up with TRBD1. J was trimmed by 7 bases and V by 4 bases; bases with no gene match: 14. The CDR3 is 16 amino acids. The germline CDR1 and CDR2 sequences are WNHNN and SYGVQD (reference sequence). Written as DNA, the CDR3 is TGCGCCAGCAGTGCGGCCGGGCAGGGGGCCAAGGGTGAAGCTTTCTTT. Protein: CASSAAGQGAKGEAFF.

This chain joins TRBV5-1 and TRBJ2-2; 7 nucleotides agree with TRBD1. V shed 3 bases and J 6 bases; nucleotides not matched to a gene: 5. The CDR3 runs 14 residues. Germline values: CDR1 SGHRS, CDR2 YFSETQ. The CDR3 loop is CASSSGQVPGELFF. The DNA for the CDR3 is TGCGCCAGCAGCTCCGGACAGGTTCCCGGGGAGCTGTTTTTT.

J is TRBJ2-3 and V is TRBV9; 9 bases are shared with TRBD2. The CDR3 runs to 17 residues. The germline gives CDR1 SGDLS, CDR2 YYNGEE. After removal of 0 bases from V and 0 bases from J, the junction contained 5 bases not matched to a gene. In nucleotides, the CDR3 is TGTGCCAGCAGCGTAGACCCAGCGGGGGGAAGCACAGATACGCAGTATTTT. Translating gives CASSVDPAGGSTDTQYF.

The chain uses TRBV10-3 and TRBJ2-5; D not resolved. The germline V and J ends were trimmed by 2 bases and 2 bases, with 3 bases remaining between them. The CDR3 has 12 residues. Germline lookup yields CDR1 ENHRY and CDR2 SYGVKD. The chain's CDR3 is CAISEQQETQYF. DNA of the CDR3: TGTGCCATCAGTGAGCAACAAGAGACCCAGTACTTC.

The genes are TRBV7-9 and TRBJ2-2; 10 bases map to TRBD2. The germline CDR1 and CDR2 sequences are SEHNR and FQNEAQ (reference sequence). This CDR3 region has 17 residues. V lost 1 base, J lost 3 bases, and 5 bases stayed unmatched. CDR3 coding DNA: TGTGCCAGCAGCTTAGTTCCTAGCGGGAGATACACCGGGGAGCTGTTTTTT. It translates to CASSLVPSGRYTGELFF. Supplemented by reference TRBV7-9 and TRBJ2-2, the full variable domain reads DTGVSQNPRHKITKRGQNVTFRCDPISEHNRLYWYRQTLGQGPEFLTYFQNEAQLEKSRLLSDRFSAERPKGSFSTLEIQRTEQGDSAMYLCASSLVPSGRYTGELFFGEGSRLTVL.

This chain joins TRBV29-1 and TRBJ1-2; D is unresolved. The CDR3 is 13 amino acids. Germline V gene sequence: CDR1 SQVTM, CDR2 ANQGSEA. V dropped 0 bases and J dropped 11 bases, with 16 bases sitting between them. CDR3 in amino acids: CSVEDDTTLGYTF. CDR3 nucleotides: TGCAGCGTTGAAGATGATACCACCCTAGGATACACCTTC. Together with reference TRBV29-1 and TRBJ1-2, the CDR3 gives the full variable domain: SAVISQKPSRDICQRGTSLTIQCQVDSQVTMMFWYRQQPGQSLTLIATANQGSEATYESGFVIDKFPISRPNLTFSTLTVSNMSPEDSSIYLCSVEDDTTLGYTFGSGTRLTVV.

The V and J genes are TRBV28 and TRBJ1-2, with 9 bases identical to TRBD1. Looked up from germline, CDR1 is MDHEN and CDR2 is SYDVKM. With V trimmed by 2 bases and J by 1 base, 8 bases remained unmatched. This CDR3 spans 17 amino acids. The DNA for the CDR3 is TGTGCCAGCAGTTTAGGACAGGGGCCTCTATTTAACTATGGCTACACCTTC. Residues: CASSLGQGPLFNYGYTF.

The CDR3 DNA follows: TGTGCCAGCATCGTAGCGGGGACCAGCACAGATACGCAGTATTTT. This translates into CASIVAGTSTDTQYF. The chain couples TRBV5-6 to TRBJ2-3; 8 bases agree with TRBD2. Losses at the gene ends were 6 bases for V and 0 bases for J; bases not matched to a gene: 6. The CDR3 sequence is 15 residues long. Germline CDR1 reads SGHDT; CDR2 reads YYEEEE.

This clone was detected once. The genes are TRBV5-1 and TRBJ2-1; no clear D. This CDR3 region has 14 residues. The germline V gene encodes CDR1 SGHRS and CDR2 YFSETQ. V lost 2 bases, J lost 7 bases, and 13 bases lay in between. This CDR3 is CASSLTPGRNEQFF. CDR3 sequence (DNA): TGCGCCAGCAGCTTAACCCCAGGTCGGAATGAGCAGTTCTTC.

This clone was detected only once. The chain couples TRBV27 to TRBJ2-7; 7 bases fit TRBD1. The CDR3 is made up of 14 amino acids. Germline lookup yields CDR1 MNHEY and CDR2 SMNVEV (reference sequence). Trimming took 3 bases from V and 9 from J; bases not matched to a gene: 11. CDR3 in amino acids: CASSLGQSLGRQYF. The CDR3 bases are TGTGCCAGCAGTTTGGGACAGTCCTTAGGGCGGCAGTACTTC.

This clone was detected once. The chain joins TRBV30 to TRBJ2-7; 10 bases line up with TRBD2. CDR3 size: 13 residues. From germline, CDR1 is GTSNPN and CDR2 SVGIG (reference sequence). J lost 4 bases, V lost 4 bases, and 4 bases had no gene match. CDR3 nucleotide sequence: TGTGCCTGGAAGCGGGAGGGCCGGTACGAGCAGTACTTC. It translates to CAWKREGRYEQYF.

This clone was found a few times. The chain employs TRBV25-1 and TRBJ1-1; D is undetermined. The CDR3 has 13 residues. Trimming shortened V by 6 bases and J by 4 bases, and 12 bases separated the two germline ends. The germline V gene encodes CDR1 MGHDK and CDR2 SYGVNS. CDR3 coding DNA: TGTGCCAGCAGAGGCCGGGATTTCACTGAAGCTTTCTTT. It translates to CASRGRDFTEAFF.

The J gene is TRBJ2-1, the V gene TRBV27; 12 nucleotides match TRBD2. Trimming cost V 6 bases and J 9 bases; bases outside gene matches: 15. Germline lookup yields CDR1 MNHEY and CDR2 SMNVEV (reference sequence). The CDR3 length is 17 residues. This chain's CDR3 is CASSSGLGLAGTSEQFF. In DNA, the CDR3 is TGTGCCAGCAGCTCAGGCCTTGGACTAGCGGGAACAAGTGAGCAGTTCTTC.

This rearrangement joins TRBV5-4 to TRBJ2-3, with D perhaps matching TRBD2 (6 bases). V lost 0 bases, J lost 5 bases, and 13 bases lay in between. This CDR3 region has 15 residues. Germline V gene data show CDR1 as SGHNT and CDR2 as YYREEE (reference sequence). This chain's CDR3 is CASSLAVSSEDTQYF. CDR3 coding DNA: TGTGCCAGCAGCTTGGCCGTATCTAGCGAAGATACGCAGTATTTT.

This chain uses TRBV28 with TRBJ1-3, with 8 bases aligning to TRBD1. This CDR3 has 16 amino acids. V dropped 2 bases and J dropped 3; count of bases not matched to a gene: 6. Germline CDR1 and CDR2: MDHEN and SYDVKM. CDR3 nucleotide sequence: TGTGCCAGCAGTTTAATACAGGGGGGGTTTGGAAACACCATATATTTT. This codes for CASSLIQGGFGNTIYF. Filled out from reference TRBV28 and TRBJ1-3, the complete variable domain reads DVKVTQSSRYLVKRTGEKVFLECVQDMDHENMFWYRQDPGLGLRLIYFSYDVKMKEKGDIPEGYSVSREKKERFSLILESASTNQTSMYLCASSLIQGGFGNTIYFGEGSWLTVV.

The rearrangement links TRBV4-3 to TRBJ2-3; 10 bases are a match to TRBD2. Germline CDR1 and CDR2: LGHNA and YSLEER. The CDR3 is made up of 16 amino acids. Losses at the gene ends were 4 bases for V and 5 bases for J; bases not matched to a gene: 9. The CDR3 bases are TGCGCCAGCAGCCCTCAGCGGGGGGGCCATGAAGATACGCAGTATTTT. It translates to CASSPQRGGHEDTQYF.

The V and J genes are TRBV4-3 and TRBJ1-2; D might be TRBD1 (5 bases). Germline V CDR1 and CDR2: LGHNA, YSLEER. This CDR3 is built from 16 residues. V lost 0 bases, J lost 0 bases, and 11 bases lay in between. This CDR3 is CASSQDSTAANYGYTF. CDR3 DNA: TGCGCCAGCAGCCAAGACTCGACAGCCGCTAACTATGGCTACACCTTC.

V and J are TRBV27 and TRBJ2-7, with 9 bases lining up with TRBD1. Per the germline V gene, CDR1 is MNHEY and CDR2 is SMNVEV (reference sequence). V gave up 9 bases and J gave up 3 bases; unmatched junction bases: 12. The CDR3 extends over 15 amino acids. The CDR3 bases are TGTGCCAGTTTTGGCATCCGGGACAGGGTCTACGAGCAGTACTTC. It yields the protein CASFGIRDRVYEQYF.

The V gene is TRBV11-2, the J gene TRBJ1-1, with D unresolved. Germline lookup yields CDR1 SGHAT and CDR2 FQNNGV. The CDR3 sequence is 14 residues long. The V end lost 5 bases, the J end lost 10 bases, and 20 bases lay between the germline ends. The DNA of the CDR3 is TGTGCCAGCAGCCAGATTCGGCAGGCCGGGGTAGCTTTCTTT. Translation gives CASSQIRQAGVAFF.